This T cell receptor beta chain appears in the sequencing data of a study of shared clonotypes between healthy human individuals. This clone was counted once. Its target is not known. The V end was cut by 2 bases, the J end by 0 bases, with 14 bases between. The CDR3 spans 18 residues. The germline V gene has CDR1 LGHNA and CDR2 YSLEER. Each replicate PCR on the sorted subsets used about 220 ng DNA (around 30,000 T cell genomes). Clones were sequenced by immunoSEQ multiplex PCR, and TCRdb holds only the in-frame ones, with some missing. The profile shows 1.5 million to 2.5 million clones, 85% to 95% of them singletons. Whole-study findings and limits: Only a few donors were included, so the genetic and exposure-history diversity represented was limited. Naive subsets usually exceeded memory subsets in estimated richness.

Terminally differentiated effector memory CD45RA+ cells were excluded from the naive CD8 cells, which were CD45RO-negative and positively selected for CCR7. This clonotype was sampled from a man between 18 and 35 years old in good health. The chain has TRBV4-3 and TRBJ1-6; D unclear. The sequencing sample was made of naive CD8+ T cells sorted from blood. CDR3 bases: TGCGCCAGCAGCCAAAAGGTGGCAGCGAGCTCCTATAATTCACCCCTCCACTTT. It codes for CASSQKVAASSYNSPLHF.